This TCR beta chain stems from a study of graft-versus-host responses after intestinal transplantation. Whole-study context: After anti-thymocyte globulin induction, recipients took tacrolimus and steroids for around three years. Study-wide points: The authors found GvH clones in recipient marrow, some appearing first in ileum or blood.

The protocol was immunoSEQ multiplex PCR, while the TCRdb copy is restricted to in-frame clones and leaves out a portion. The data show about 130,000 clones, around nine tenths seen once. This clone was recorded a few times. The antigen is undetermined. V dropped 0 bases and J dropped 0 bases, with 1 base sitting between them. From germline, CDR1 is SGHRS and CDR2 YFSETQ. This CDR3 has 13 amino acids. This TCR was recovered from a human donor who received an intestinal transplant. The material sequenced was unstimulated CD4+ T cells sorted from spleen or lymph node cells, taken before intestinal transplant. The chain is built from TRBV5-1 and TRBJ1-3, with D uncertain. The CDR3 nucleotides read TGCGCCAGCAGCTTGGACTCTGGAAACACCATATATTTT. Translating gives CASSLDSGNTIYF.